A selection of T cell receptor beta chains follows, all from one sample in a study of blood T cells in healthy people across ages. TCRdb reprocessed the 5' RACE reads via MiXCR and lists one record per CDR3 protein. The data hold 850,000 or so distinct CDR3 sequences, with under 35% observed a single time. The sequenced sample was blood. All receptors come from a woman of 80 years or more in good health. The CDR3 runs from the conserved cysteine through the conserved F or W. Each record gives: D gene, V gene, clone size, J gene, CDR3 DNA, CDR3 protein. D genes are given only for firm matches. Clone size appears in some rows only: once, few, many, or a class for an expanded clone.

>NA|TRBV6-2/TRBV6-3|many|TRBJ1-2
TGTGCCAGCAGTTACCCCGGACGGCACTATGGCTACACCTTC
CASSYPGRHYGYTF
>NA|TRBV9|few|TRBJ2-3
TGTGCCAGCAGCGGTGCAGAGGCCTATTTAACAGATACGCAGTATTTT
CASSGAEAYLTDTQYF
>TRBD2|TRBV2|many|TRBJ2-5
TGTGCCAGCACCCTGGGACTACAAGAGACCCAGTACTTC
CASTLGLQETQYF
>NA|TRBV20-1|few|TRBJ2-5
TGCAGTGCTAGAGTGGGGCGGCGGATAGAGACCCAGTACTTC
CSARVGRRIETQYF
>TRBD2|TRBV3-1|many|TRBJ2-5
TGTGCCAGCAGCCACCCGCTGGGACTAAAAGAGACCCAGTACTTC
CASSHPLGLKETQYF
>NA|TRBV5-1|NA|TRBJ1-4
TGCGCCAGCAGCCGAGATCAGAAAGATGAAAAACTGTTTTTT
CASSRDQKDEKLFF
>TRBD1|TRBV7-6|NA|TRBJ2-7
TGTGCCAGCAGCCGACGCCCCACGGGACAGGCCTCCTACGAGCAGTACTTC
CASSRRPTGQASYEQYF
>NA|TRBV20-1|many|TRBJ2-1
TGCAGTGCTAGAGCCCCCACGGGCCAAGGTGAGCAGTTCTTC
CSARAPTGQGEQFF
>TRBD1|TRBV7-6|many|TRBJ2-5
TGTGCCAGCAGCATGGGACAGGAGGGGACCCAGTACTTC
CASSMGQEGTQYF
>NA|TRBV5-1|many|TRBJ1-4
TGCGCCAGCAGCTTAACCGGGACGACAACTAATGAAAAACTGTTTTTT
CASSLTGTTTNEKLFF
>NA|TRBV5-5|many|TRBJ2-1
TGTGCCAGCAGCCCGGCCGGCTCCTTCTCCTACAATGAGCAGTTCTTC
CASSPAGSFSYNEQFF
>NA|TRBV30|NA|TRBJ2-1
TGTGCCTGGAGTCTCCTTGGTGTAGATGTGCAGTTCTTC
CAWSLLGVDVQFF
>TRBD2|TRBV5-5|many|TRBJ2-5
TGTGCCAGCCGGGCCGGGGGGAGCAGTGAGACCCAGTACTTC
CASRAGGSSETQYF
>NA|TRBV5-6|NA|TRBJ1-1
TGTGCCAGCAGCTTAGTTAAGGTGAACACTGAAGCTTTCTTT
CASSLVKVNTEAFF
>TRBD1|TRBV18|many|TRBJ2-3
TGTGCCAGCTCCCAGTCAGGGGGCGTGGATACGCAGTATTTT
CASSQSGGVDTQYF
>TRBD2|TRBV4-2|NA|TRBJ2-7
TGTGCCAGCAGCCAAGACAGGACTAGTTTACCGGACGAGCAGTACTTC
CASSQDRTSLPDEQYF
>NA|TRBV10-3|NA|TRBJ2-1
TGTGCCATCAGGGAGAGTAAGGATTACAATGAGCAGTTCTTC
CAIRESKDYNEQFF
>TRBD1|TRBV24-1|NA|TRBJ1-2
TGTGCCACCAGTGTTGTTCAGGGGGCTTACGGCTACACCTTC
CATSVVQGAYGYTF
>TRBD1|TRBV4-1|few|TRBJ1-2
TGCGCCAGCAGCCAAATTGGGACAGGGGATGGCTACACCTTC
CASSQIGTGDGYTF
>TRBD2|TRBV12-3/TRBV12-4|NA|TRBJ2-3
TGTGCCAGCAGCCATCTAGCGGGGGGTATGGGTACGCAGTATTTT
CASSHLAGGMGTQYF
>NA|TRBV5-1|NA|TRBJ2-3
TGCGCCAGCAGCGTTCCTGGAAGACAGGGCACAGATACGCAGTATTTT
CASSVPGRQGTDTQYF
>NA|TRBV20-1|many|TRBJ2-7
TGCAGTGCTAGAGATCCCAACAGGGCCGCCTACGAGCAGTACTTC
CSARDPNRAAYEQYF
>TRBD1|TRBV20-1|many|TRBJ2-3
TGCAGTGCACCTGACAGGGGTCGCACAGATACGCAGTATTTT
CSAPDRGRTDTQYF
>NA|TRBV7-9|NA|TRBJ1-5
TGTGCCAGCAGCTTAGTGGATGTGGGCCCAAGCAATCAGCCCCAGCATTTT
CASSLVDVGPSNQPQHF
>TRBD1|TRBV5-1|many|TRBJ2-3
TGCGCCAGCAGCGCCTACAGGGGTGGCACAGATACGCAGTATTTT
CASSAYRGGTDTQYF
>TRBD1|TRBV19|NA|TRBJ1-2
TGTGCCAGTAATTCTCCCGGGACAGCCTATGGCTACACCTTC
CASNSPGTAYGYTF
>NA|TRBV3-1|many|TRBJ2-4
TGTGCCAGCAGCCAAGGGCTTTTGGGGGGCAAAAACATTCAGTACTTC
CASSQGLLGGKNIQYF